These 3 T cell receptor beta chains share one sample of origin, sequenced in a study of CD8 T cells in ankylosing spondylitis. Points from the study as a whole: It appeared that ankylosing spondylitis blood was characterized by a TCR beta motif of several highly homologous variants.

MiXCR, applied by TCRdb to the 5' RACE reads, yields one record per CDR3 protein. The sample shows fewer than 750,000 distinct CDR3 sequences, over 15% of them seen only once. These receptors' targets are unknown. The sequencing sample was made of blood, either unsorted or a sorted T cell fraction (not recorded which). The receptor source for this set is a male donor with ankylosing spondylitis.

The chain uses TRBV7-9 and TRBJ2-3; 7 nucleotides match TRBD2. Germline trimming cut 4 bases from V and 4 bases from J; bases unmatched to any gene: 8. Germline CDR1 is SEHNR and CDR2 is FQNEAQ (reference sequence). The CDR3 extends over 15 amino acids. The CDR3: CASSSWLAVADTQYF. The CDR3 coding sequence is TGTGCCAGCAGCTCATGGCTAGCGGTGGCAGATACGCAGTATTTT.

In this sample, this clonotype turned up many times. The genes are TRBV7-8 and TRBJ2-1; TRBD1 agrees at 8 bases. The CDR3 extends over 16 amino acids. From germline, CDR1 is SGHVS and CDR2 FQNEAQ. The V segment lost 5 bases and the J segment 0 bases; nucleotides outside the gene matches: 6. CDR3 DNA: TGTGCCAGCAGCCGATCACAGGGGGGCTCCTACAATGAGCAGTTCTTC. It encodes CASSRSQGGSYNEQFF.

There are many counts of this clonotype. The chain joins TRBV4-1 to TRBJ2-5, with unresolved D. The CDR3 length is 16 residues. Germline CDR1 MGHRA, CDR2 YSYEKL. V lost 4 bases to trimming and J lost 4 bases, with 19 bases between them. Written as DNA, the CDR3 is TGCGCCAGCAGCCGAATCGCAGTGGGGTTACGAGAGACCCAGTACTTC. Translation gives CASSRIAVGLRETQYF.